This T cell receptor (beta chain) was identified during a study of CD8+ T cells in alopecia areata. Germline CDR1 and CDR2: GTSNPN and SVGIG (reference sequence). The V end was cut by 1 base, the J end by 1 base, with 10 bases between. The CDR3 is 14 amino acids. Isolated RNA was reverse transcribed into cDNA used as the sequencing template. TCRdb's table, derived via immunoSEQ multiplex PCR, lists solely in-frame clones and lacks some. The table records 200,000 or so clones, 50% to 60% of them present only once. The V and J genes are TRBV30 and TRBJ1-1; D call uncertain. The sequenced sample was CD4+ T cells sorted from blood, obtained at week 0. The TCR originated in a human donor with alopecia areata. CDR3 loop: CAWSGNRGNTEAFF. DNA for the CDR3: TGTGCCTGGAGTGGGAACAGAGGGAACACTGAAGCTTTCTTT.